Shown below are 17 T cell receptor beta chains from a single sample sequenced in a study of blood T cell repertoires in COVID-19 (dated by TCRdb to about 2020). The library was obtained by the immunoSEQ multiplex PCR assay. Here the immuneACCESS table is served through TCRdb, limited to in-frame sequences with V and J called. Missing clones are a known gap in these copies; in checked studies unresolved V genes cover under half, and the rest lacks a known reason. This sample is represented by under 200,000 clones; approximately 91% of them were singletons. About 2% of the sample comes from the top ten. Material: peripheral blood. Receptors originate from a man in his late teens or twenties with acute or convalescent COVID-19.

The chain is built from TRBV5-1 and TRBJ2-7; D gene uncertain. Germline V lookup: CDR1 SGHRS, CDR2 YFSETQ. V was clipped by 3 bases and J by 3 bases, with 7 bases between them. The CDR3 runs to 12 residues. CDR3 sequence: CASSYDSYEQYF. The CDR3 coding sequence is TGCGCCAGCAGCTATGATAGCTACGAGCAGTACTTC.

CDR3 in DNA: TGTGCCAGCAGAGAGGGGACAACCCTTTCGAGCGGTGAAAAACTGTTTTTT. Translating it yields CASREGTTLSSGEKLFF. The J gene is TRBJ1-4, the V gene TRBV27; tentative D call: TRBD1 (6 bases). This CDR3 spans 17 amino acids. V was clipped by 6 bases and J by 7 bases, with 24 bases between them. Germline V gene data show CDR1 as MNHEY and CDR2 as SMNVEV (reference sequence).

The chain carries TRBV25-1 and TRBJ1-6; no clear D. With 4 bases removed from V and 9 bases from J, the gap between germline ends came to 19 bases. Germline V gene lookup returns CDR1 MGHDK and CDR2 SYGVNS. This CDR3 has 16 amino acids. CDR3 amino acids: CASSADLPGGSSPLHF. CDR3 sequence (DNA): TGTGCCAGCAGTGCCGACCTCCCGGGAGGCAGTTCACCCCTCCACTTT. The complete variable domain, with remaining parts taken from reference TRBV25-1 and TRBJ1-6, reads EADIYQTPRYLVIGTGKKITLECSQTMGHDKMYWYQQDPGMELHLIHYSYGVNSTEKGDLSSESTVSRIRTEHFPLTLESARPSHTSQYLCASSADLPGGSSPLHFGNGTRLTVT.

The chain couples TRBV4-2 to TRBJ2-1, with D perhaps TRBD2 (6 bases). In germline, CDR1 is LGHNA, CDR2 YNFKEQ. This CDR3 is 16 amino acids long. The V end was cut by 1 base, the J end by 3 bases, with 13 bases between. In DNA, the CDR3 is TGTGCCAGCAGCCAAGCTCGGGACTGGAACTACAATGAGCAGTTCTTC. This codes for CASSQARDWNYNEQFF.

V and J are TRBV10-2 and TRBJ2-1; weak D call: TRBD1 (6 bases). The CDR3 sequence is 14 residues long. Trimming shortened V by 6 bases and J by 2 bases, and 11 bases separated the two germline ends. From germline, CDR1 is WSHSY and CDR2 SAAADI. The CDR3 DNA is TGCGCCAGCAGCCGGGACATGGCCTACAATGAGCAGTTCTTC. Translation gives CASSRDMAYNEQFF.

V and J are TRBV5-5 and TRBJ1-2; TRBD1 matches at 7 bases. V shed 3 bases and J 5 bases; nucleotides not matched to a gene: 22. Germline loops: CDR1 SGHKS, CDR2 YYEKEE (reference sequence). CDR3 length: 19 residues. CDR3 sequence (DNA): TGTGCCAGCAGCTACCGACCGGTGATCGGACAGGACCTTATTTATGGCTACACCTTC. Protein product: CASSYRPVIGQDLIYGYTF.

The chain couples TRBV2 to TRBJ2-1; 8 bases are a match to TRBD2. This CDR3 has 11 amino acids. The germline CDR1 and CDR2 sequences are SNHLY and FYNNEI. The trim removed 10 bases at V and 12 bases at J, leaving 8 bases unmatched. CDR3 sequence: CATQREGTQFF. CDR3 nucleotide sequence: TGTGCCACACAACGGGAGGGGACGCAGTTCTTC.

CDR3 sequence: CASSTDSYNEQFF. Here the CDR3 DNA reads TGTGCCAGCAGCACTGACTCCTACAATGAGCAGTTCTTC. V and J are TRBV5-6 and TRBJ2-1, with unresolved D. Germline V gives CDR1 SGHDT, CDR2 YYEEEE. Deletions cut 4 bases from V and 0 bases from J, with 5 bases between. The CDR3 spans 13 residues. The variable domain in full, with the rest retrieved from reference TRBV5-6 and TRBJ2-1, is DAGVTQSPTHLIKTRGQQVTLRCSPKSGHDTVSWYQQALGQGPQFIFQYYEEEERQRGNFPDRFSGHQFPNYSSELNVNALLLGDSALYLCASSTDSYNEQFFGPGTRLTVL.

The chain carries TRBV5-1 and TRBJ1-3, with D perhaps matching TRBD1 (6 bases). CDR3 length equals 14 residues. V was shortened by 5 bases and J by 2 bases, with 11 bases between the two germline ends. Germline loops: CDR1 SGHRS, CDR2 YFSETQ. CDR3 coding DNA: TGCGCCAGCAGATCCGGGACAACTGGAAACACCATATATTTT. Its protein is CASRSGTTGNTIYF.

A note on this clone: The same CDR3 can be traced to other DNA sequences in this sample. The V gene is TRBV24-1, the J gene TRBJ2-7; D call uncertain. The germline V and J ends were trimmed by 3 bases and 2 bases, with 7 bases remaining between them. The CDR3 length is 13 residues. From germline, CDR1 is KGHDR and CDR2 SFDVKD. This CDR3 reads CATSDRRTYEQYF. CDR3 nucleotides: TGTGCCACCAGTGATCGCAGGACCTACGAGCAGTACTTC.

CDR3 nucleotide sequence: TGTGCCACCAGTGATTCTAGGACAGGGAGAATGGACGAGCAGTACTTC. Its protein product is CATSDSRTGRMDEQYF. This rearrangement joins TRBV24-1 to TRBJ2-7; 8 positions agree with TRBD1. The CDR3 length is 16 residues. V was clipped by 2 bases and J by 5 bases; unmatched bases: 10. Germline V gene lookup returns CDR1 KGHDR and CDR2 SFDVKD.

The chain employs TRBV19 and TRBJ1-5, with D unclear. The V end was cut by 2 bases, the J end by 1 base, with 9 bases between. Germline V gives CDR1 LNHDA, CDR2 SQIVND (reference sequence). The CDR3 is 15 amino acids. In nucleotides, the CDR3 is TGTGCCAGTAGTATAAGAGGAGTGAGCAATCAGCCCCAGCATTTT. Amino acid sequence: CASSIRGVSNQPQHF.

The chain has TRBV3-1 (or the pseudogene TRBV3-2) and TRBJ1-1, with 9 bases identical to TRBD1. Germline-derived CDR1 and CDR2 are LGHDT and YNNKEL (reference sequence). CDR3 length: 15 residues. Losses at the gene ends were 3 bases for V and 1 base for J; bases not matched to a gene: 3. CDR3 amino acids: CASSHAGQGNTEAFF. The DNA for the CDR3 is TGTGCCAGCAGCCATGCGGGACAGGGGAACACTGAAGCTTTCTTT.

The CDR3 here is CASSPVASPETQYF. The CDR3 DNA reads TGTGCCAGCTCACCAGTAGCAAGTCCAGAGACCCAGTACTTC. The genes are TRBV18 and TRBJ2-5; no definite D call. Germline V gene lookup returns CDR1 KGHSH and CDR2 LQKENI. The CDR3 contains 14 residues. Deletions cut 2 bases from V and 4 bases from J, with 11 bases between.

With regard to this clone: The sample contains more than one DNA sequence encoding this CDR3. The genes are TRBV3-1 (or the pseudogene TRBV3-2) and TRBJ2-1; a possible D gene is TRBD1 (5 bases). CDR3 length equals 14 residues. Trimming pared 4 bases from V and 1 base from J, leaving 8 bases between. CDR1 and CDR2 (germline): LGHDT, YNNKEL (reference sequence). Written as DNA, the CDR3 is TGTGCCAGCAGCCGACAGATTTCCTACAATGAGCAGTTCTTC. Its translation is CASSRQISYNEQFF.

This rearrangement joins TRBV6-5 to TRBJ1-2, with 8 nucleotides matching TRBD1. The CDR3 sequence is 16 residues long. The V segment lost 0 bases and the J segment 4 bases; nucleotides outside the gene matches: 7. Germline CDR1 reads MNHEY; CDR2 reads SVGAGI. The CDR3 region has the DNA TGTGCCAGCAGTTACTCCCAACCAGACAGGGGCTATGGCTACACCTTC. This gives the protein CASSYSQPDRGYGYTF.

V is TRBV5-6 and J is TRBJ1-5, with TRBD1 matching over 8 bases. Trimming took 3 bases from V and 5 from J; bases not matched to a gene: 4. The CDR3 sequence is 14 residues long. Germline V CDR1 and CDR2: SGHDT, YYEEEE. The CDR3 is CASSYGQGDQPQHF. The DNA of the CDR3 is TGTGCCAGCAGCTATGGACAGGGCGATCAGCCCCAGCATTTT.